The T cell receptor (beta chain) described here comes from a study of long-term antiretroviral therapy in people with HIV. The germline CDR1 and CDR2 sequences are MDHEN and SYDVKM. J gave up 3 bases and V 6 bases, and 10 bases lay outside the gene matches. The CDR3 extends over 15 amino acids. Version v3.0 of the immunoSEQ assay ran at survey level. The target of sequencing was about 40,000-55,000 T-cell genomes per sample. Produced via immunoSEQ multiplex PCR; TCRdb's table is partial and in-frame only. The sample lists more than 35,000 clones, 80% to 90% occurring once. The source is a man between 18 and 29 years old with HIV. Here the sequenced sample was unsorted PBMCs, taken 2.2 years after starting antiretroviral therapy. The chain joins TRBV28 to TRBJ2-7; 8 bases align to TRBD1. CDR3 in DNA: TGTGCCAGCAGGGAACACAGGGGGTCCTTCTACGAGCAGTACTTC. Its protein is CASREHRGSFYEQYF.